One sample yielded the 14 T cell receptor beta chains listed below, sequenced in a study of cytomegalovirus exposure and HLA in healthy donors. Assay used: immunoSEQ multiplex PCR; TCRdb lists only in-frame clones, some missing. The table shows hundreds of thousands of clones, with roughly 89% occurring only once. The sample consisted of PBMCs. The origin of the receptors is a woman younger than 35 in good health and CMV-seronegative.

The chain combines TRBV7-2 with TRBJ2-3, with 13 bases lining up with TRBD2. J was trimmed by 5 bases and V by 4 bases; bases with no gene match: 9. The CDR3 runs 17 residues. CDR1 and CDR2 from the germline V gene are SGHTA and FQGNSA. The CDR3 loop is CASSSLTSGRRGDTQYF. CDR3 nucleotides: TGTGCCAGCAGCTCATTGACTAGCGGGAGGAGGGGAGATACGCAGTATTTT.

This clone occurred once. The genes are TRBV4-1 and TRBJ2-2; 10 bases agree with TRBD1. The CDR3 consists of 19 residues. Germline loops: CDR1 MGHRA, CDR2 YSYEKL. With 4 bases clipped from V and 4 bases from J, the junction kept 15 bases outside the gene matches. The DNA of the CDR3 is TGCGCCAGCAGCCTGTTCCCGGGACAGGGGTCGGGCCCCACCGGGGAGCTGTTTTTT. Translating gives CASSLFPGQGSGPTGELFF.

This clone showed up just once. V is TRBV19 and J is TRBJ1-2, with 8 bases fitting TRBD1. Germline-derived CDR1 and CDR2 are LNHDA and SQIVND (reference sequence). Unmatched junction bases numbered 3, after V lost 4 bases and J lost 8 bases. The CDR3 is 12 residues long. DNA for the CDR3: TGTGCCAGTAGTAGACAGGGGCTGGGCTACACCTTC. It yields the protein CASSRQGLGYTF.

About this clone itself: The same CDR3 arises from other DNA sequences in this sample as well. DNA for the CDR3: TGTGCCAGCAGTTTGGCCGGGACTAGCGGCTACAATGAGCAGTTCTTC. Its translation: CASSLAGTSGYNEQFF. The J gene is TRBJ2-1, the V gene TRBV27; 11 bases fit TRBD2. V lost 3 bases, J lost 3 bases, and 4 bases stayed unmatched. Germline CDR1 reads MNHEY; CDR2 reads SMNVEV (reference sequence). This CDR3 contains 16 residues.

The V and J genes are TRBV28 and TRBJ1-6, with 7 bases matching TRBD1. The ends lost 6 bases at V and 7 bases at J; junction bases unmatched: 9. The CDR3 is 15 residues long. Germline values: CDR1 MDHEN, CDR2 SYDVKM. The CDR3 coding sequence is TGTGCCAGCAGCGTACCGGGACAGCGAAATTCACCCCTCCACTTT. Encoded protein: CASSVPGQRNSPLHF. The whole variable domain, filled in from reference TRBV28 and TRBJ1-6, reads DVKVTQSSRYLVKRTGEKVFLECVQDMDHENMFWYRQDPGLGLRLIYFSYDVKMKEKGDIPEGYSVSREKKERFSLILESASTNQTSMYLCASSVPGQRNSPLHFGNGTRLTVT.

The CDR3 DNA follows: TGTGCCAGCAGCCCCCGGCCGGGCGGGAGTAACAATGAGCAGTTCTTC. It codes for CASSPRPGGSNNEQFF. V is TRBV7-8 and J is TRBJ2-1; the match to TRBD2 covers 7 bases. The CDR3 consists of 16 residues. Looked up from germline, CDR1 is SGHVS and CDR2 is FQNEAQ. The V gene end was trimmed by 5 bases and the J gene end by 5 bases; junction bases not matched to a gene: 12. Drawing the rest from reference TRBV7-8 and TRBJ2-1, the complete variable domain is GAGVSQSPRYKVAKRGQDVALRCDPISGHVSLFWYQQALGQGPEFLTYFQNEAQLDKSGLPSDRFFAERPEGSVSTLKIQRTQQEDSAVYLCASSPRPGGSNNEQFFGPGTRLTVL.

This clone was seen only a few times. J is TRBJ2-3 and V is TRBV28, with D unresolved. Germline V CDR1 and CDR2: MDHEN, SYDVKM. This CDR3 is 14 amino acids long. Trimming pared 3 bases from V and 6 bases from J, leaving 13 bases between. The CDR3 region has the DNA TGTGCCAGCAGTTTTTTTAAGCAGGTGGATACGCAGTATTTT. Its translation: CASSFFKQVDTQYF.

The gene calls are TRBV27 and TRBJ2-7; 8 bases line up with TRBD1. Trimming took 2 bases from V and 6 from J; bases not matched to a gene: 6. The CDR3 runs to 14 residues. Germline lookup yields CDR1 MNHEY and CDR2 SMNVEV (reference sequence). The CDR3 region is CASSLSGTGTEQYF. The CDR3 region has the DNA TGTGCCAGCAGTTTAAGTGGGACAGGAACCGAGCAGTACTTC.

CDR3 nucleotide sequence: TGTGCCAGCTCACTGGGAGAGGTGATTGGTGAGCAGTTCTTC. It encodes CASSLGEVIGEQFF. The chain joins TRBV18 to TRBJ2-1, with D possibly being TRBD2 (5 bases). V shed 4 bases and J shed 9 bases, with 16 bases lying between them. The CDR3 totals 14 residues. Germline CDR1 KGHSH, CDR2 LQKENI.

V usage is TRBV7-3 and J usage is TRBJ2-5; TRBD2 might be the D (6 bases). The CDR3 loop spans 15 amino acids. V was shortened by 6 bases and J by 4 bases, with 18 bases between the two germline ends. Germline loops: CDR1 SGHTA, CDR2 FQGTGA. CDR3 residues: CASSPGTVKVETQYF. The CDR3 DNA reads TGTGCCAGCAGTCCTGGGACTGTTAAAGTAGAGACCCAGTACTTC. Full variable domain (outside the CDR3, taken from reference TRBV7-3 and TRBJ2-5): GAGVSQTPSNKVTEKGKYVELRCDPISGHTALYWYRQSLGQGPEFLIYFQGTGAADDSGLPNDRFFAVRPEGSVSTLKIQRTERGDSAVYLCASSPGTVKVETQYFGPGTRLLVL.

V is TRBV14 and J is TRBJ2-7, with 7 bases fitting TRBD2. Trimming removed 4 bases from V and 1 base from J; junction bases left unmatched: 10. CDR1 is SGHDN, CDR2 FVKESK, per germline. The CDR3 spans 16 residues. The CDR3 DNA sequence: TGTGCCAGCAGCCTACGGACTAGTAGGGGTTCCTACGAGCAGTACTTC. Translation: CASSLRTSRGSYEQYF.

The CDR3 reads CASTTGASYEQYF. The CDR3 DNA sequence: TGTGCCAGCACGACTGGGGCCTCCTACGAGCAGTACTTC. The gene calls are TRBV7-9 and TRBJ2-7; maybe TRBD1 (5 bases). The V end lost 7 bases, the J end lost 0 bases, and 10 bases lay between the germline ends. This CDR3 has 13 residues. Germline CDR1 is SEHNR and CDR2 is FQNEAQ (reference sequence).

This chain links TRBV4-1 with TRBJ2-5; no clear D gene. The CDR3 has 17 residues. V shed 1 base and J shed 5 bases, with 20 bases lying between them. The germline V gene encodes CDR1 MGHRA and CDR2 YSYEKL. The CDR3 DNA follows: TGCGCCAGCAGCCAAGGAATGCAAGCTCGACTCCGCGAGACCCAGTACTTC. Translated, it gives CASSQGMQARLRETQYF.

The V gene is TRBV4-1, the J gene TRBJ2-1; 9 bases are shared with TRBD2. Germline CDR1 MGHRA, CDR2 YSYEKL. CDR3 length: 15 residues. V trimming: 8 bases; J trimming: 8 bases; junction bases outside the gene matches: 13. The CDR3 DNA sequence: TGCGCCAGCGGGCGGGGGGGCATACTTCGCCATGAGCAGTTCTTC. It codes for CASGRGGILRHEQFF.